Only one count was recorded for the clone carrying this TCR beta chain. The data belong to a study of blood T cell repertoires in COVID-19. Study background: Samples came from the United States, Italy and Spain, spanning acute and convalescent COVID-19.

As originally analysed: Nucleated cell number was recorded as an estimate derived from reference gene primer amplification. Profiled with immunoSEQ multiplex PCR; TCRdb holds only in-frame clones, not every one. V and J calls and clone size are given by that table; D and trimming were obtained from the DNA. The table has some 190,000 clones, 80% seen once. From germline, CDR1 is LNHDA and CDR2 SQIVND (reference sequence). V shed 5 bases and J shed 1 base, with 20 bases lying between them. The CDR3 runs to 17 residues. The chain is built from TRBV19 and TRBJ2-5, with a tentative D call TRBD1 (6 bases). The sequenced sample was peripheral blood. This clonotype originated in a man aged 55 to 70 with acute or convalescent COVID-19. The chain's CDR3 is CASSLVWAGVTQETQYF. The CDR3 nucleotides are TGTGCCAGTAGTCTAGTTTGGGCAGGGGTAACCCAAGAGACCCAGTACTTC.